The subject of this entry is one T cell receptor beta chain. These data belong to a study of blood T cell repertoires in COVID-19. Across the whole study: Whether acute or convalescent, the COVID-19 samples came from the United States, Italy and Spain. T cells, B-cell-depleted T cells, or PBMCs supplied cDNA or gDNA.

Trimming stripped 0 bases from V and 0 bases from J, with 8 bases between. CDR1 and CDR2 from the germline V gene are SGHVS and FQNEAQ. The CDR3 length is 15 residues. As processed by the authors: Nucleated cell number was recorded as an estimate derived from reference gene primer amplification. Profiled with immunoSEQ multiplex PCR; TCRdb holds only in-frame clones, not every one. That table gives V, J and clone size, and the DNA gave D and trimming. The sample carries about 110,000 clones, 84% recorded once. The receptor's source is a woman of 80 years or more with active or convalescent COVID-19. This chain connects TRBV7-8 to TRBJ1-1, with a tentative D call TRBD1 (5 bases). Sequencing was done on a sample of peripheral blood. CDR3 residues: CASSLAGGVNTEAFF. The CDR3 DNA is TGTGCCAGCAGCTTAGCCGGGGGAGTGAACACTGAAGCTTTCTTT.